Shown below are 23 T cell receptor beta chains from a single sample sequenced in a study of neoadjuvant nivolumab and ipilimumab in lung cancer. Repertoires were generated with immunoSEQ multiplex PCR, while TCRdb's copy carries only in-frame clones and drops some. The sample holds 25,000 to 35,000 clones, approximately 92% seen once. The material was peripheral blood, obtained after neoadjuvant nivolumab, alone or with ipilimumab, at or shortly before surgery. Receptor source: an adult with non-small cell lung cancer.

This chain links TRBV4-2 with TRBJ2-1; unclear D gene. V gave up 0 bases and J gave up 6 bases, with 12 bases separating them. The CDR3 contains 15 residues. Germline assignment: CDR1 LGHNA and CDR2 YNFKEQ. The DNA for the CDR3 is TGTGCCAGCAGCCAAGATCAGAGGTTTCTCAATGAGCAGTTCTTC. As protein: CASSQDQRFLNEQFF.

V and J are TRBV5-1 and TRBJ1-3, with 9 positions matching TRBD1. The CDR3 is made up of 16 amino acids. Germline CDR1 is SGHRS and CDR2 is YFSETQ. V was clipped by 4 bases and J by 2 bases; unmatched bases: 7. For the CDR3, the DNA is TGCGCCAGCAGCCTCTCTCGACAGGGGGCTGGAAACACCATATATTTT. This sequence encodes CASSLSRQGAGNTIYF. Filled out from reference TRBV5-1 and TRBJ1-3, the complete variable domain reads KAGVTQTPRYLIKTRGQQVTLSCSPISGHRSVSWYQQTPGQGLQFLFEYFSETQRNKGNFPGRFSGRQFSNSRSEMNVSTLELGDSALYLCASSLSRQGAGNTIYFGEGSWLTVV.

The CDR3 reads CASSLGQFANTGELFF. CDR3 DNA sequence: TGTGCCAGCAGCTTAGGGCAGTTCGCGAACACCGGGGAGCTGTTTTTT. The chain links TRBV11-2 to TRBJ2-2, with D hard to call. The CDR3 covers 16 residues. In germline, CDR1 is SGHAT, CDR2 FQNNGV. V lost 1 base and J 0 bases, leaving 9 bases between the germline ends.

The chain couples TRBV4-1 to TRBJ1-1; a weak D match, TRBD1 (5 bases). Germline V gene data show CDR1 as MGHRA and CDR2 as YSYEKL. CDR3 length: 16 residues. Deletions cut 3 bases from V and 7 bases from J, with 21 bases between. The CDR3 spells CASSHISRDRSLEAFF. As DNA, the CDR3 is TGCGCCAGCAGCCATATTTCCCGGGACCGATCACTTGAAGCTTTCTTT.

The DNA of the CDR3 is TGTGCCAGCAGCTTAGCGGGCTCTGGAAACACCATATATTTT. It yields the protein CASSLAGSGNTIYF. The V gene is TRBV7-2, the J gene TRBJ1-3; the D is unclear. The CDR3 extends over 14 amino acids. Germline assignment: CDR1 SGHTA and CDR2 FQGNSA. The ends were cut back, 0 bases at V and 0 bases at J, with 3 bases in the middle.

The chain combines TRBV6-1 with TRBJ1-5; TRBD1 is a possible D gene (5 bases). This CDR3 contains 14 residues. V lost 2 bases and J lost 6, with 11 bases in between. In germline, CDR1 is MNHNS, CDR2 SASEGT. The CDR3 region has the DNA TGTGCCAGCAGTGAAACGGGGGAAACTCAGCCCCAGCATTTT. It specifies CASSETGETQPQHF.

V gene TRBV5-1 combines with J gene TRBJ2-3; 9 nucleotides align to TRBD2. V gave up 3 bases and J gave up 2 bases; unmatched junction bases: 13. Germline V CDR1 and CDR2: SGHRS, YFSETQ. This CDR3 spans 18 amino acids. The CDR3 here is CASSSTRQTSGVTDTQYF. The CDR3 DNA is TGCGCCAGCAGCTCCACCCGCCAGACTAGCGGAGTCACAGATACGCAGTATTTT.

This chain uses TRBV5-1 with TRBJ2-2; a weak D match, TRBD2 (6 bases). This CDR3 comprises 18 residues. From germline, CDR1 is SGHRS and CDR2 YFSETQ. V was trimmed by 2 bases and J by 5 bases, leaving 22 bases between them. CDR3 DNA: TGCGCCAGCAGCTTCCGAAGCGGGCGAATATTTTTGACCGGGGAGCTGTTTTTT. It codes for CASSFRSGRIFLTGELFF.

This clone has a single count. The chain's CDR3 is CASSLADTLNEQFF. The CDR3 nucleotides read TGCGCCAGCAGTCTCGCGGATACCCTCAATGAGCAGTTCTTC. The chain is built from TRBV5-1 and TRBJ2-1; D gene uncertain. Germline V gene lookup returns CDR1 SGHRS and CDR2 YFSETQ. The CDR3 sequence is 14 residues long. Trimming took off 5 bases at V and 6 bases at J, with 15 bases between the two ends.

This chain uses TRBV7-9 with TRBJ2-1; TRBD2 agrees at 12 bases. This CDR3 region has 19 residues. The ends lost 4 bases at V and 7 bases at J; junction bases unmatched: 17. Germline V CDR1 and CDR2: SEHNR, FQNEAQ (reference sequence). CDR3: CASSSATSGRYLMRNEQFF. Written as DNA, the CDR3 is TGTGCCAGCAGCTCAGCGACTAGCGGGAGATATTTGATGCGGAATGAGCAGTTCTTC.

This clone was picked up one time. The chain uses TRBV7-6 and TRBJ2-7; 7 nucleotides agree with TRBD2. This CDR3 contains 12 residues. Germline V CDR1 and CDR2: SGHVS, FNYEAQ. The V and J ends lost 5 bases and 2 bases, in that order; junction bases with no gene match: 0. CDR3 region: CASSRGAYEQYF. DNA for the CDR3: TGTGCCAGCAGCCGGGGGGCCTACGAGCAGTACTTC.

V usage is TRBV7-2 and J usage is TRBJ2-2; 10 bases match TRBD2. This CDR3 has 14 residues. The germline CDR1 and CDR2 sequences are SGHTA and FQGNSA. Germline trimming cut 6 bases from V and 5 bases from J; bases unmatched to any gene: 3. The CDR3 region is CASRAGGWTGELFF. The CDR3 DNA reads as TGTGCCAGCAGAGCGGGGGGGTGGACCGGGGAGCTGTTTTTT.

The rearrangement uses TRBV9 and TRBJ1-1; D remains ambiguous. Trimming left V 0 bases short and J 4 bases short, with 10 bases between. Germline V gene data show CDR1 as SGDLS and CDR2 as YYNGEE. The CDR3 covers 14 residues. The CDR3 here is CASSVDALGTEAFF. The CDR3 DNA follows: TGTGCCAGCAGCGTAGATGCTTTGGGCACTGAAGCTTTCTTT. Variable domain in full (rest from reference TRBV9 and TRBJ1-1): DSGVTQTPKHLITATGQRVTLRCSPRSGDLSVYWYQQSLDQGLQFLIQYYNGEERAKGNILERFSAQQFPDLHSELNLSSLELGDSALYFCASSVDALGTEAFFGQGTRLTVV.

This sequence joins TRBV5-6 and TRBJ1-2; D possibly corresponds to TRBD1 (6 bases). CDR3 length equals 14 residues. Germline V CDR1 and CDR2: SGHDT, YYEEEE. The V end was cut by 1 base, the J end by 4 bases, with 11 bases between. CDR3: CASSLRGAGYGYTF. The CDR3 region has the DNA TGTGCCAGCAGCTTGAGGGGGGCAGGCTATGGCTACACCTTC.

This rearrangement joins TRBV20-1 to TRBJ1-4; tentatively, D is TRBD1 (5 bases). The germline V gene has CDR1 DFQATT and CDR2 SNEGSKA (reference sequence). The CDR3 is made up of 11 amino acids. Trimming took off 7 bases at V and 8 bases at J, with 11 bases between the two ends. The CDR3 protein is CSGRGWEKLFF. As DNA, the CDR3 is TGCAGTGGACGGGGGTGGGAAAAACTGTTTTTT.

J is TRBJ2-1 and V is TRBV5-4; D unresolved. The CDR3 sequence is 14 residues long. Germline CDR1 SGHNT, CDR2 YYREEE (reference sequence). The V and J ends lost 0 bases and 4 bases respectively, with 8 bases between them. The chain's CDR3 is CASSLEGGYNEQFF. The CDR3, as DNA: TGTGCCAGCAGCTTGGAGGGTGGGTACAATGAGCAGTTCTTC.

V gene TRBV28 combines with J gene TRBJ1-5; possibly TRBD1 for D (6 bases). Germline CDR1 is MDHEN and CDR2 is SYDVKM. V was trimmed by 6 bases and J by 4 bases, leaving 16 bases between them. The CDR3 spans 15 residues. The CDR3 DNA reads TGTGCCAGCAGCGCACGTGTAGGGGGAAATCAGCCCCAGCATTTT. Translated: CASSARVGGNQPQHF.

The CDR3 DNA follows: TGTGCCAGCACACCCTCTCGCCTAGCGGGCTACGAGCAGTACTTC. This codes for CASTPSRLAGYEQYF. This sequence joins TRBV6-1 and TRBJ2-7; 8 nucleotides agree with TRBD2. The germline V gene has CDR1 MNHNS and CDR2 SASEGT. The V gene end was trimmed by 7 bases and the J gene end by 3 bases; junction bases not matched to a gene: 11. The CDR3 has 15 amino acids.

This chain uses TRBV14 with TRBJ1-1; TRBD1 is a possible D gene (5 bases). The CDR3 totals 15 residues. Trimming removed 4 bases at V and 2 bases at J, with 14 bases between. Germline V gene data show CDR1 as SGHDN and CDR2 as FVKESK. This chain's CDR3 is CASSLFDRANTEAFF. CDR3 coding DNA: TGTGCCAGCAGCCTCTTCGACAGAGCAAACACTGAAGCTTTCTTT.

V and J are TRBV27 and TRBJ2-5; D may be TRBD1 or TRBD2 (5 bases each). From germline, CDR1 is MNHEY and CDR2 SMNVEV (reference sequence). The V gene lost 2 bases and the J gene lost 5 bases, with 12 bases spanning the gap. This CDR3 contains 14 residues. This CDR3 reads CASSLQGREETQYF. For the CDR3, the DNA is TGTGCCAGCAGTTTACAGGGAAGGGAGGAGACCCAGTACTTC.

The chain is built from TRBV19 and TRBJ1-1, with TRBD1 matching 8 bases. The CDR3 consists of 13 residues. Germline V gene data show CDR1 as LNHDA and CDR2 as SQIVND (reference sequence). J gave up 4 bases and V 6 bases, and 4 bases lay outside the gene matches. Here the CDR3 reads CASSSTGGTEAFF. The CDR3 DNA follows: TGTGCCAGTAGCTCAACAGGGGGCACTGAAGCTTTCTTT.

The chain combines TRBV10-3 with TRBJ2-5, with D possibly being TRBD1 (6 bases). This CDR3 is 13 amino acids long. V gave up 7 bases and J gave up 3 bases, with 12 bases separating them. Germline assignment: CDR1 ENHRY and CDR2 SYGVKD. The CDR3 nucleotides are TGTGCCATCAAGGGGGACCCTAAAGAGACCCAGTACTTC. Amino acid sequence: CAIKGDPKETQYF.

The chain combines TRBV14 with TRBJ1-2, with D tentatively TRBD1 (5 bases). The CDR3 has 12 amino acids. Per the germline V gene, CDR1 is SGHDN and CDR2 is FVKESK. V was pared by 5 bases and J by 5 bases, with 9 bases between. CDR3 sequence reads: CASSYGGYGYTF. In DNA, the CDR3 is TGTGCCAGCAGCTATGGGGGATATGGCTACACCTTC.